The clone carrying this TCR beta chain was recorded a few times. Its antigen remains unknown. Preparing the TCRbeta library involved the use of unique molecular identifiers. MiXCR, applied by TCRdb to the PCR reads, yields one record per CDR3 protein. Of 700,000 to 950,000 distinct CDR3 sequences listed, less than 20% were seen once; the top ten hold around 5%. The entry originates in a study of T-cell reconstitution after alpha-beta-depleted transplantation in children. Notes on the study in general: Expanded clones from the graft, numbering several hundred, reportedly supplied alpha-beta T cells about two months after transplant. From newly produced T cells came most of the T-cell counts and diversity one year after transplant. For some patients, TCRbeta diversity was high at day 60 because of recipient T cells and thymic progenitors that survived.

The clonotype originates from a male patient under 18 who had a stem cell transplant for acute lymphoblastic leukemia, so the T cells may come from the graft donor. Sequencing was performed on PBMCs, mostly from graft donor cells, taken 360 days after TCRalphabeta/CD19-depleted stem cell transplant.

CDR3: CASSLDRATGNTIYF. In nucleotides, the CDR3 is TGTGCCAGCAGCCTTGACAGGGCCACTGGAAACACCATATATTTT. The J gene is TRBJ1-3, the V gene TRBV3-1, with 7 bases lining up with TRBD1. Germline trimming cut 4 bases from V and 2 bases from J; bases unmatched to any gene: 5. The CDR3 consists of 15 residues. Per germline, CDR1 LGHDT and CDR2 YNNKEL (reference sequence). Variable domain in full (rest from reference TRBV3-1 and TRBJ1-3): DTAVSQTPKYLVTQMGNDKSIKCEQNLGHDTMYWYKQDSKKFLKIMFSYNNKELIINETVPNRFSPKSPDKAHLNLHINSLELGDSAVYFCASSLDRATGNTIYFGEGSWLTVV.